The sequence of this T cell receptor beta chain was determined in a study of shared clonotypes between healthy human individuals. Germline V gene data show CDR1 as SGHTA and CDR2 as FQGNSA. V gave up 0 bases and J gave up 5 bases, with 13 bases separating them. This CDR3 has 15 amino acids. CD4+ cells underwent separation, giving CD45RA+ naive and CD45RA-negative memory subsets. Repertoires were generated with immunoSEQ multiplex PCR, while TCRdb's copy carries only in-frame clones and drops some. The repertoire holds approximately 2.4 million clones, nearly 97% seen once, with roughly 0.13% in the top ten. About this clone itself: What it binds is not known.

The study, taken as a whole, reports: Clonotypes which were not shared had lower generation probabilities than clonotypes that all four donors shared.

This sequence joins TRBV7-2 and TRBJ2-5; D may be TRBD1 or TRBD2 (6 bases each). This TCR derives from a man younger than 30 in good health. Material: naive CD4+ T cells sorted from blood. The subset: CD45RA+ positively selected. CDR3 amino acids: CASSLAVGGWETQYF. CDR3 coding DNA: TGTGCCAGCAGCTTAGCGGTCGGGGGCTGGGAGACCCAGTACTTC.